Given below is one TCR beta chain in context. Its antigen is unknown. No much larger clone exists at a distance of one base, and base qualities are not known. TCRbeta CDR3 regions were amplified from genomic DNA using the immunoSEQ Assay, a bias-controlled multiplex PCR. In the source study's methods: Nucleated cell counts per sample were estimated from amplification of reference gene primers within the assay. To quantify the absolute abundance of each unique TCRbeta CDR3 rearrangement, sequence reads were collapsed and filtered. For each sample, productive Simpson clonality was calculated as the square root of Simpson's diversity index across productive rearrangements. In its TCRdb copy, this immuneACCESS table keeps in-frame sequences only and misses some clones. Where compared with another copy, unresolved V genes explain less than half of these, and the others have no known cause. The V and J calls and clone size come from that table; D and trimming were worked out from the DNA. Present in this sample are about 300,000 clones, approximately 88% of which were seen just once. The ten largest clonotypes hold just under 7% of the sample.

The data belong to a study of blood T cell repertoires in COVID-19 (dated by TCRdb to 2019 to 2021). The study in broad terms: Samples from collaborators originated in the United States, Italy and Spain and spanned both the acute and convalescent phases of COVID-19. Samples came from the ongoing ImmuneRACE study (first 160 participants) plus 1,254 subjects from 6 global collaborators. Where HLA class I and class II types were available, the types were taken from metadata supplied by the sample provider, not from assay-based typing. A freely available public database, intended as a resource for researchers studying the immune response to SARS-CoV-2, is where the repertoires were released. The material from the prospective study consisted of cDNA or gDNA derived from T cells, B-cell-depleted T cells, or PBMCs. Deeply sampled blood TCRbeta repertoires from subjects exposed to, actively infected with, or recovered from COVID-19 were included in the dataset. A de-identified subject ID, COVID-19 status, age in years and sex were almost always included in the sample metadata. Study-level results and caveats: How much clinical and demographic metadata was included differed by source and by participant, and the metadata was provided uncurated.

Samples from volunteer blood donors who had recovered from COVID-19 were contributed by a second Seattle source. Collaborating institutions collected whole blood in K2EDTA tubes following their own protocols. Collaborator samples were shipped for TCRbeta analysis as frozen whole blood, isolated PBMCs, or DNA extracted from either sample type. The clonotype comes from a woman aged 25 to 39 who had recovered from COVID-19. Sequencing used peripheral blood.

For the CDR3, the sequence is CASSPTGFSGNTIYF. In nucleotides, the sequence is TGTGCCAGCAGTCCGACAGGGTTCTCTGGAAACACCATATATTTT. The rearranged segments are TRBV7-9 and TRBJ1-3; 7 nucleotides in the junction match TRBD1. Reading the germline V gene (reference sequence) gives CDR1 SEHNR and CDR2 FQNEAQ. Reading from cysteine to phenylalanine, the CDR3 counts 15 amino acids. The only DNA kept is the CDR3, 45 bases in frame from the first base. V is pruned by 6 bases and J by 0 bases, leaving 5 bases of the junction without a gene match.